The subject of this entry is one T cell receptor delta chain. This entry comes from a study of gamma-delta chains in newborns, infants, children. Study details: Polyclonal expansion of innate γδ T cells after birth follows microbial exposure.

The CDR3 consists of 22 residues. Looked up from germline, CDR1 is TSWWSYY and CDR2 is QGS. V dropped 5 bases and J dropped 0 bases, with 34 bases sitting between them. TCRdb ran CATT on the reads. The sample includes around 6,000 delta-chain clones, roughly 14% of them seen just once. This TCR was recovered from a child who was a newborn, infant or young child, either healthy, febrile or measles-vaccinated (not recorded which). The sequencing here drew on blood, taken at baseline. The J gene is TRDJ1, the V gene TRDV1; D gene uncertain. CDR3 DNA sequence: TGTGCTCTTGGGATATCGCTGCCTGGCGATAGAGTGGTACCGGGGTACACCGATAAACTCATCTTT. Amino acid sequence: CALGISLPGDRVVPGYTDKLIF.